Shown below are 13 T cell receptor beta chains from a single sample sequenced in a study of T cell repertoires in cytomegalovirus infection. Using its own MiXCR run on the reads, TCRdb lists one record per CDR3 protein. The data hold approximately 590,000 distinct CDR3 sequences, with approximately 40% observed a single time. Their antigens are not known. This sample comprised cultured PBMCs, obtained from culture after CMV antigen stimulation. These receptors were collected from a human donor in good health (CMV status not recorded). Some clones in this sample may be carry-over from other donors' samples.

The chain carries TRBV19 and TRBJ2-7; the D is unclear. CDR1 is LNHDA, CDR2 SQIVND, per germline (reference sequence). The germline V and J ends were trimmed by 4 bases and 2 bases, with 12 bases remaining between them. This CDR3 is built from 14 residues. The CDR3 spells CASSTRPGPYEQYF. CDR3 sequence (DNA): TGTGCCAGTAGTACTAGGCCAGGCCCCTACGAGCAGTACTTC.

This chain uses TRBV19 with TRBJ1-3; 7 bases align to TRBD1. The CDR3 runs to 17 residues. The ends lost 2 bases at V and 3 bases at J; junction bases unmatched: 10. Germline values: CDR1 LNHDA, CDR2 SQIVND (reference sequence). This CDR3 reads CASSILRGGGLGNTIYF. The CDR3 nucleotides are TGTGCCAGTAGTATACTTCGTGGAGGGGGCCTTGGAAACACCATATATTTT.

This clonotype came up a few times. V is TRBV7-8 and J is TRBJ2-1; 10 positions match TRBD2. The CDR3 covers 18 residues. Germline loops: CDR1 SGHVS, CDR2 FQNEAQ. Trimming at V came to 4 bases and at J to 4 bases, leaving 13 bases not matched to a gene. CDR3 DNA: TGTGCCAGCAGCTCTACCACCCCAGCGGGAGGGGGGTACAATGAGCAGTTCTTC. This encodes CASSSTTPAGGGYNEQFF.

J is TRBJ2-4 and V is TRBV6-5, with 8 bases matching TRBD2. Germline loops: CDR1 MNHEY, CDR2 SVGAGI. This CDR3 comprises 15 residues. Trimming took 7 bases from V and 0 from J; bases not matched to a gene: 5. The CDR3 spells CASKTGGEAKNIQYF. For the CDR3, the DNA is TGTGCCAGCAAGACGGGGGGGGAAGCCAAAAACATTCAGTACTTC.

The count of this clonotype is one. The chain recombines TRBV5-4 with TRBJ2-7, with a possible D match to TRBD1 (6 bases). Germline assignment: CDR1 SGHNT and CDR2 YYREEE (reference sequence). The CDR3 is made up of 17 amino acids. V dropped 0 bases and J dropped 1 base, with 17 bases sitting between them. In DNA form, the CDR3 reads TGTGCCAGCAGCTTGGCCAGTGGGGGCCTGCTTTCCTACGAGCAGTACTTC. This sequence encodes CASSLASGGLLSYEQYF.

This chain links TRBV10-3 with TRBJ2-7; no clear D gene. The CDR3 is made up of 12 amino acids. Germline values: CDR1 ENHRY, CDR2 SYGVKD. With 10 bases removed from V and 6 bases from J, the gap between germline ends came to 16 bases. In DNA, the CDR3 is TGTGCCAGCAGAAACACAGAGAGCGAGCAGTACTTC. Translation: CASRNTESEQYF.

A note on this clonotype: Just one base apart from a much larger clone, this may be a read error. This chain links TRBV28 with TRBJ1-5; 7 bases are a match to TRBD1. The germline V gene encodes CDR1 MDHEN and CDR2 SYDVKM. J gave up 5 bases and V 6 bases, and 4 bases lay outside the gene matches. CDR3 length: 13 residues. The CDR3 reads CASRATGDQPQHF. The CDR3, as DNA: TGTGCCAGCAGGGCCACAGGGGATCAGCCCCAGCATTTT.

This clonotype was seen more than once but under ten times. The CDR3 nucleotides are TGTGCCAGCTCACCACCCAACACCGGGGAGCTGTTTTTT. Protein product: CASSPPNTGELFF. This chain connects TRBV18 to TRBJ2-2; D ambiguous. Germline-derived CDR1 and CDR2 are KGHSH and LQKENI. The CDR3 has 13 amino acids. Trimming cost V 0 bases and J 2 bases, with 1 base left between them. Full variable domain (outside the CDR3, taken from reference TRBV18 and TRBJ2-2): NAGVMQNPRHLVRRRGQEARLRCSPMKGHSHVYWYRQLPEEGLKFMVYLQKENIIDESGMPKERFSAEFPKEGPSILRIQQVVRGDSAAYFCASSPPNTGELFFGEGSRLTVL.

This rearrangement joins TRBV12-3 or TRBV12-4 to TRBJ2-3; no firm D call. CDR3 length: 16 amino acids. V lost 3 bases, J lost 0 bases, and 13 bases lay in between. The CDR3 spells CASSFNWPASTDTQYF. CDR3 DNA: TGTGCCAGCAGTTTTAACTGGCCAGCTAGCACAGATACGCAGTATTTT.

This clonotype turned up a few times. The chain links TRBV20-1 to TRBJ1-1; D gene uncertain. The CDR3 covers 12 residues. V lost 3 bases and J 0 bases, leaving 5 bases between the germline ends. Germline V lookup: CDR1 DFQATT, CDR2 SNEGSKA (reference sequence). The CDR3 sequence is CSASPVNTEAFF. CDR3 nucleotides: TGCAGTGCTAGCCCAGTGAACACTGAAGCTTTCTTT.

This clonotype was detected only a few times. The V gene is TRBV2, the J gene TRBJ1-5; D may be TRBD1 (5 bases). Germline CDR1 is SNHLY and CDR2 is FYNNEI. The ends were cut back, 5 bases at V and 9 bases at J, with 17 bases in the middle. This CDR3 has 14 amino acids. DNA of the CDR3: TGTGCCAGCAGTCCCGGGGAGGGGAGAGTGCCCCAGCATTTT. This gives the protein CASSPGEGRVPQHF.

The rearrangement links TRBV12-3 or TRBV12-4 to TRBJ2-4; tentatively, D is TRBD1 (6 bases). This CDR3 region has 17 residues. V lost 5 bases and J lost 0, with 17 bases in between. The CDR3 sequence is CASSLWDTQLAKNIQYF. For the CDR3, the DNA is TGTGCCAGCAGTCTGTGGGACACGCAGTTAGCCAAAAACATTCAGTACTTC.

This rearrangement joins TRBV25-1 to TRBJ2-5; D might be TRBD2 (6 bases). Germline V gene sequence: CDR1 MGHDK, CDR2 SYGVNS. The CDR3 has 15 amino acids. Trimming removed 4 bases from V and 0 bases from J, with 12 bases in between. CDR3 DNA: TGTGCCAGCAGTGGGGGACTCCTGTACCAAGAGACCCAGTACTTC. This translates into CASSGGLLYQETQYF. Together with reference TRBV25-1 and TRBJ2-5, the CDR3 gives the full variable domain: EADIYQTPRYLVIGTGKKITLECSQTMGHDKMYWYQQDPGMELHLIHYSYGVNSTEKGDLSSESTVSRIRTEHFPLTLESARPSHTSQYLCASSGGLLYQETQYFGPGTRLLVL.